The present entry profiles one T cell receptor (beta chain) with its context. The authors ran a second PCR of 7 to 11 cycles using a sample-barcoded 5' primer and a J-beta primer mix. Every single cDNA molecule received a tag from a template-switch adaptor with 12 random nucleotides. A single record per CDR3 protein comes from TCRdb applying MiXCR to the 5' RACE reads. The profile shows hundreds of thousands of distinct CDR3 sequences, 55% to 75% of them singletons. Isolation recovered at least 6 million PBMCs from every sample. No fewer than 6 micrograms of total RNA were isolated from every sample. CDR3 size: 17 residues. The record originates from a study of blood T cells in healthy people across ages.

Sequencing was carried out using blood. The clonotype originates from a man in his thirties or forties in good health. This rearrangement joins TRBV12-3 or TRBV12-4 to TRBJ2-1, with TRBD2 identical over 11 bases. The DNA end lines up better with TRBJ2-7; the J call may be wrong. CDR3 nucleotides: TGTGCCAGCAGCCCTTCCCCGGGACTAGCGGTATACAATGAGCAGTACTTC. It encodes CASSPSPGLAVYNEQYF.